This passage covers 4 T cell receptor beta chains from one sample sequenced in a study of blood T cell repertoires in COVID-19. Only in-frame clones appear in the TCRdb table, and some are missing; sequencing was by immunoSEQ multiplex PCR. The repertoire holds over 200,000 clones, with over 80% as singletons. Source material: peripheral blood. These TCRs come from a woman in her 30s with COVID-19, enrolled during active disease.

This sequence joins TRBV6-4 and TRBJ2-2, with 9 bases lining up with TRBD1. Unmatched junction bases numbered 4, after V lost 4 bases and J lost 7 bases. The CDR3 is 14 amino acids. CDR1 and CDR2 (germline): MRHNA, SNTAGT. The CDR3 sequence: CASSAQGAGGELFF. In DNA form, the CDR3 reads TGTGCCAGCAGTGCACAGGGGGCAGGCGGGGAGCTGTTTTTT.

In its sample, this clone was seen a few times. The chain links TRBV2 to TRBJ2-7; the D gene is possibly TRBD2 (5 bases). The CDR3 sequence is 11 residues long. Trimming shortened V by 6 bases and J by 9 bases, and 12 bases separated the two germline ends. Germline assignment: CDR1 SNHLY and CDR2 FYNNEI. The CDR3 spells CASSGMTLQYF. DNA for the CDR3: TGTGCCAGCAGCGGGATGACTCTGCAGTACTTC.

The gene calls are TRBV30 and TRBJ2-7; D unresolved. The CDR3 is made up of 11 amino acids. CDR1 and CDR2 (germline): GTSNPN, SVGIG (reference sequence). V was trimmed by 2 bases and J by 5 bases, leaving 7 bases between them. The CDR3 nucleotides are TGTGCCTGGAGTACTAACCACGAGCAGTACTTC. It codes for CAWSTNHEQYF.

The chain uses TRBV7-2 and TRBJ2-1, with 8 bases aligning to TRBD2. CDR1 and CDR2 (germline): SGHTA, FQGNSA. This CDR3 spans 15 amino acids. V gave up 10 bases and J gave up 8 bases; unmatched junction bases: 16. CDR3 nucleotides: TGTGCCACCACGGTACACGGGAGGGCCGAGGATGAGCAGTTCTTC. Translating it yields CATTVHGRAEDEQFF.